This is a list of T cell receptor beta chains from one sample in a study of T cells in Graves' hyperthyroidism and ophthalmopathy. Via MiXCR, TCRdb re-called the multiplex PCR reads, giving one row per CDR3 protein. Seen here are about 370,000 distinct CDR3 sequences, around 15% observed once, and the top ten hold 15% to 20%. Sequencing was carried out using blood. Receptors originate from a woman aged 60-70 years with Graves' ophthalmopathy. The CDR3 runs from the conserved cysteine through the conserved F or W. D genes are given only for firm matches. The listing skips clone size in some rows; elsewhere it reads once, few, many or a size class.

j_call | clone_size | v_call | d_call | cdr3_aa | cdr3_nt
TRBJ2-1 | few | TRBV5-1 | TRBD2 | CASSHSGTSGALYNEQFF | TGCGCCAGCAGCCATTCCGGGACTAGCGGGGCATTGTACAATGAGCAGTTCTTC
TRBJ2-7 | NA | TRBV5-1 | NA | CASSFEAGYEQYF | TGCGCCAGCAGCTTTGAAGCGGGCTACGAGCAGTACTTC
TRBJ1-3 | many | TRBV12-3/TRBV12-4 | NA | CASSLGQFGNTIYF | TGTGCCAGCAGTCTTGGACAGTTTGGAAACACCATATATTTT
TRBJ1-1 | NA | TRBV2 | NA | CASSRQSMNTEAFF | TGTGCCAGCAGTAGACAGTCCATGAACACTGAAGCTTTCTTT
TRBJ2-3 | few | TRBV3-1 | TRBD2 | CASSRRGGRSTDTQYF | TGTGCCAGCAGCCGGCGGGGCGGGAGAAGCACAGATACGCAGTATTTT
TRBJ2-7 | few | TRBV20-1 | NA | CSARPPVQTSYEQYF | TGCAGTGCTAGGCCCCCCGTTCAGACCTCCTACGAGCAGTACTTC
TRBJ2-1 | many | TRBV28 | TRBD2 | CASSPYQTSGSHNEQFF | TGTGCCAGCAGTCCATACCAGACTAGCGGGAGCCACAATGAGCAGTTCTTC
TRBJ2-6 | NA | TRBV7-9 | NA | CASSKTASGANVLTF | TGTGCCAGCAGCAAGACAGCCTCTGGGGCCAACGTCCTGACTTTC
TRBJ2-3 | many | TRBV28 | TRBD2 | CASSLTSGRADTQYF | TGTGCCAGCAGCTTGACTAGCGGGAGGGCAGATACGCAGTATTTT
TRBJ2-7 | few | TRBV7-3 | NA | CASSLARGPGYEQYF | TGTGCCAGCAGCTTAGCTCGGGGACCAGGCTACGAGCAGTACTTC
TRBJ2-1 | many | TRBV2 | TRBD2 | CASTVGTITWAQFF | TGTGCCAGCACCGTAGGGACTATTACATGGGCGCAGTTCTTC
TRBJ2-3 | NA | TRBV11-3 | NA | CASSLGGRRTDTQYF | TGTGCCAGCAGCCTGGGGGGCCGCCGCACAGATACGCAGTATTTT
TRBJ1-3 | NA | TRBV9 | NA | CASSVGTSGNTIYF | TGTGCCAGCAGCGTTGGGACATCTGGAAACACCATATATTTT
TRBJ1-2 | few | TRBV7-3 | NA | CASSLDGSVVTF | TGTGCCAGCAGCTTAGATGGTTCTGTTGTCACCTTC
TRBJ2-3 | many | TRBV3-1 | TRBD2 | CASSLLGLAGGTHRGTQYF | TGTGCCAGCAGCCTGCTAGGGCTAGCGGGAGGTACCCACAGAGGTACGCAGTATTTT
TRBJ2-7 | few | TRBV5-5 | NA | CASSSQVGGANEQYF | TGTGCCAGCAGCTCGCAGGTTGGGGGAGCTAACGAGCAGTACTTC
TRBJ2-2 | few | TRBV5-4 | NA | CASSERRYANTGELFF | TGTGCCAGCAGCGAGCGCCGGTACGCGAACACCGGGGAGCTGTTTTTT
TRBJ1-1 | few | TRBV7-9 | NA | CASSLPPDTEAFF | TGTGCCAGCAGCCTACCCCCGGACACTGAAGCTTTCTTT
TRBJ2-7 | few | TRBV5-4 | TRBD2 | CASSRPLVAGNEQYF | TGTGCCAGCAGCCGACCTTTGGTAGCGGGAAACGAGCAGTACTTC
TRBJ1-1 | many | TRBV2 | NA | CASKMNTEAFF | TGTGCCAGCAAAATGAACACTGAAGCTTTCTTT
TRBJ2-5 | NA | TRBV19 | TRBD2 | CASSIRLETSGRETQYF | TGTGCCAGTAGTATCAGGTTGGAGACTAGCGGGAGGGAGACCCAGTACTTC
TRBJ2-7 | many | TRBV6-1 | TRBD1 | CASSGTGFYEQYF | TGTGCCAGCAGTGGGACAGGCTTCTACGAGCAGTACTTC
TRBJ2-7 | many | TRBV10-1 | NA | CASSESETYEQYF | TGCGCCAGCAGTGAGAGTGAAACCTACGAGCAGTACTTC
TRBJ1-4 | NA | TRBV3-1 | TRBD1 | CASSQGDRVNEKLFF | TGTGCCAGCAGCCAAGGGGACAGGGTGAATGAAAAACTGTTTTTT
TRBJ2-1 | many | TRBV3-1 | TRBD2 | CASSQVFSGAYNEQFF | TGTGCCAGCAGCCAAGTTTTTAGCGGGGCGTACAATGAGCAGTTCTTC
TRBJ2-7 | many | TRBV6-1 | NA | CASSEPRYSSYEQYF | TGTGCCAGCAGTGAACCCCGGTACAGCTCCTACGAGCAGTACTTC
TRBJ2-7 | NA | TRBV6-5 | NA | CASSYGGALNEQYF | TGTGCCAGCAGTTATGGGGGCGCGTTAAACGAGCAGTACTTC
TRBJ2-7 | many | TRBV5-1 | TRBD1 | CASSRAGTGGITYEQYF | TGCGCCAGCAGCCGGGCCGGGACAGGGGGCATTACCTACGAGCAGTACTTC
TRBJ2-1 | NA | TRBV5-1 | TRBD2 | CASSGDLAGTYNEQFF | TGCGCCAGCAGCGGCGATCTAGCGGGAACCTACAATGAGCAGTTCTTC
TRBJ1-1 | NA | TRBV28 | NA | CASSLSLIGRGRTEAFF | TGTGCCAGCAGTTTAAGCCTAATCGGCCGGGGTCGGACTGAAGCTTTCTTT
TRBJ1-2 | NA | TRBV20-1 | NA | CSARQGAENYGYTF | TGCAGTGCTCGGCAGGGAGCCGAAAACTATGGCTACACCTTC
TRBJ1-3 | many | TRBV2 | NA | CASNRGWGQYRSNTIYF | TGTGCCAGCAATCGGGGTTGGGGGCAGTACAGGTCGAACACCATATATTTT
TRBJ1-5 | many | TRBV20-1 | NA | CSVGGSNQPQHF | TGCAGTGTGGGGGGTAGCAATCAGCCCCAGCATTTT
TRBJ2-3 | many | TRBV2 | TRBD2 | CASSGGFSGRSDTQYF | TGTGCCAGCAGTGGGGGGTTTAGCGGGAGGTCAGATACGCAGTATTTT
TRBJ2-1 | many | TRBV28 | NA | CASSLIGRNNEQFF | TGTGCCAGCAGCCTCATAGGGAGAAACAATGAGCAGTTCTTC
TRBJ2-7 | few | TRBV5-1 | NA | CASSFGLLGPEQYF | TGCGCCAGCAGCTTCGGCCTCTTAGGACCCGAGCAGTACTTC
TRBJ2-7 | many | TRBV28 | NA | CASRENLYEQYF | TGTGCCAGCAGGGAGAACCTCTACGAGCAGTACTTC
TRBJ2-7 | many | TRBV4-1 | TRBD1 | CASSQGLDRGWSYEQYF | TGCGCCAGCAGCCAAGGATTGGACAGGGGTTGGTCCTACGAGCAGTACTTC
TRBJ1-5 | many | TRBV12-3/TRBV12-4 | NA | CASSGPGRRQPQHF | TGTGCCAGCAGTGGACCGGGTAGAAGGCAGCCCCAGCATTTT
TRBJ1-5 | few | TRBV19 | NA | CASSIRGIGQPQHF | TGTGCCAGTAGTATTCGGGGGATCGGTCAGCCCCAGCATTTT
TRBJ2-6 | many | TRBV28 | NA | CATTTGSGANVLTF | TGTGCAACCACAACAGGCTCTGGGGCCAACGTCCTGACTTTC